This T cell receptor beta chain was captured by sequencing in a study of T cells in Graves' hyperthyroidism and ophthalmopathy. In the study overall: Peripheral blood was collected at initial diagnosis, before any treatment.

This clonotype turned up a few times. Researchers amplified the TCR beta CDR3 regions from RNA transcripts. The study used the HTBI primer set for a first-round RT-PCR of the TCR CDR3. Each CDR3 protein gets one entry after TCRdb re-called the multiplex PCR reads with MiXCR. This sample has 330,000 or so distinct CDR3 sequences, with 15% to 20% found just once. V lost 3 bases and J 4 bases, leaving 4 bases between the germline ends. The CDR3 runs to 11 residues. Germline V CDR1 and CDR2: MNHNS, SASEGT. The receptor comes from a man aged 45 to 65 with Graves' ophthalmopathy. The chain is built from TRBV6-1 and TRBJ2-7; no clear D gene. The sequenced material came from blood. For the CDR3, the DNA is TGTGCCAGCAGTGACTATTACGAGCAGTACTTC. This codes for CASSDYYEQYF.